These 32 T cell receptor beta chains were sequenced from one sample in a study of glioma-infiltrating T cells. TCR alpha and beta CDR3 regions were amplified from RNA using iRepertoire nested multiplex PCR. TCRdb re-derived calls from the multiplex PCR reads in MiXCR, one entry per CDR3 protein. The sample carries around 120,000 distinct CDR3 sequences, more than 20% recorded once. Sequenced: glioma tissue, nonneoplastic brain tissue, or PBMCs (not recorded which). These receptors originate from a human donor with low-grade glioma or glioblastoma, undergoing nonglioma brain surgery, or in good health (not recorded which).

There are a few counts of this clonotype. One junction end does not reproduce the germline sequence, and a read error may be involved. The chain couples TRBV12-3 or TRBV12-4 to TRBJ2-3, with 8 bases fitting TRBD2. The CDR3 sequence is 14 residues long. CDR3 sequence: CASSLAGLEDTQYF. The CDR3 DNA reads TGTGCCAGCAGCTTAGCGGGGCTAGAGGATACGCAGTATTTT.

With regard to this clonotype: A read error may explain this, as a much larger clone is one base away. The chain employs TRBV7-8 and TRBJ2-3; possible D gene TRBD2, 6 bases. This CDR3 is built from 17 residues. Germline lookup yields CDR1 SGHVS and CDR2 FQNEAQ. CDR3 residues: CASGLAAKGFSTDTQYF. Written as DNA, the CDR3 is TGTGCCAGCGGCTTAGCGGCCAAGGGGTTCAGCACAGATACGCAGTATTTT.

This clonotype was seen only a few times. This chain joins TRBV3-1 and TRBJ1-2, with D perhaps matching TRBD1 (5 bases). V dropped 4 bases and J dropped 5 bases, with 14 bases sitting between them. This CDR3 is built from 14 residues. Germline values: CDR1 LGHDT, CDR2 YNNKEL (reference sequence). CDR3 amino acids: CASSRRRGGYGYTF. CDR3 sequence (DNA): TGTGCCAGCAGCCGACGTCGGGGGGGGTATGGCTACACCTTC.

This clonotype appeared a few times. The rearrangement joins TRBV12-3 or TRBV12-4 to TRBJ1-5, with no clear D. V shed 5 bases and J shed 2 bases, with 13 bases lying between them. This CDR3 spans 15 amino acids. The chain's CDR3 is CASSRPDGGNQPQHF. CDR3 DNA sequence: TGTGCCAGCAGTCGGCCGGATGGCGGCAATCAGCCCCAGCATTTT.

This chain links TRBV7-2 with TRBJ1-2; 10 nucleotides line up with TRBD1. This CDR3 has 18 residues. CDR1 and CDR2 (germline): SGHTA, FQGNSA. Germline trimming cut 5 bases from V and 4 bases from J; bases unmatched to any gene: 16. The DNA of the CDR3 is TGTGCCAGCAGCCCCACCGGGACAGGGGACGTTGGGAGCTATGGCTACACCTTC. It translates to CASSPTGTGDVGSYGYTF.

This clonotype was observed many times. This chain connects TRBV6-2 or TRBV6-3 to TRBJ2-7; D gene uncertain. The V end lost 0 bases, the J end lost 0 bases, and 15 bases lay between the germline ends. The CDR3 is 17 residues long. Germline CDR1 and CDR2: MNHEY and SVGEGT. Here the CDR3 reads CASSYSMMRPRSYEQYV. The CDR3 DNA sequence: TGTGCCAGCAGTTACTCGATGATGAGGCCCCGCTCCTACGAGCAGTACGTC.

The chain couples TRBV3-1 to TRBJ2-7; 8 bases map to TRBD1. CDR1 is LGHDT and CDR2 is YNNKEL in the germline V gene (reference sequence). CDR3 length: 13 residues. Here the CDR3 DNA reads TGTGCCAGCAGAGGACAGGGTACCTACGAGCATTACGTC. This sequence encodes CASRGQGTYEHYV.

As concerns this clonotype: Its ends do not fully match the called genes, so a read error is possible. Here the CDR3 reads CASSWQGELNNEAFF. CDR3 sequence (DNA): TGTGCCAGCAGTTGGCAGGGGGAATTGAACAATGAAGCTTTCTTT. The chain combines TRBV7-2 with TRBJ1-1, with 7 bases matching TRBD1. The CDR3 consists of 15 residues. Germline lookup yields CDR1 SGHTA and CDR2 FQGNSA.

The V and J genes are TRBV12-3 or TRBV12-4 and TRBJ2-3, with D unresolved. The CDR3 loop spans 13 amino acids. The germline V and J ends were trimmed by 3 bases and 6 bases, with 10 bases remaining between them. CDR3 residues: CASSFLGRDTQYF. The CDR3 DNA sequence: TGTGCCAGCAGTTTTCTAGGGCGGGATACGCAGTATTTT.

The chain uses TRBV12-3 or TRBV12-4 and TRBJ2-4; a possible D gene is TRBD1 (6 bases). This CDR3 has 12 residues. The ends were cut back, 5 bases at V and 7 bases at J, with 9 bases in the middle. CDR3 residues: CASSLDRNIQYF. As DNA, the CDR3 is TGTGCCAGCAGTCTCGACAGGAACATTCAGTACTTC.

This clonotype was recorded at least ten times. This chain uses TRBV6-1 with TRBJ2-1; D may correspond to TRBD1 or TRBD2 (5 bases each). Per germline, CDR1 MNHNS and CDR2 SASEGT. Trimming took off 5 bases at V and 5 bases at J, with 10 bases between the two ends. The CDR3 is 13 residues long. The CDR3 sequence is CASSFGTNNEQFF. The CDR3 DNA sequence: TGTGCCAGCAGTTTCGGGACCAACAATGAGCAGTTCTTC.

This clonotype was picked up many times. The genes are TRBV11-2 and TRBJ2-3; TRBD2 aligns across 9 bases. CDR1 SGHAT and CDR2 FQNNGV come from the germline V gene. This CDR3 region has 16 residues. V gave up 7 bases and J gave up 2 bases; unmatched junction bases: 10. As DNA, the CDR3 is TGTGCCAGCACCCCGAGGGTAGCGGGGGCCACAGATACGCAGTATTTT. As protein: CASTPRVAGATDTQYF.

This clonotype was seen only a few times. This rearrangement joins TRBV7-9 to TRBJ2-3; D not certain. CDR1 and CDR2 from the germline V gene are SEHNR and FQNEAQ (reference sequence). The CDR3 contains 15 residues. V was pared by 5 bases and J by 4 bases, with 16 bases between. CDR3 DNA sequence: TGTGCCAGCAGCCAAATTCAGCGAGAAGCAGATACGCAGTATTTT. It yields the protein CASSQIQREADTQYF.

This chain links TRBV29-1 with TRBJ1-1; no firm D call. Looked up from germline, CDR1 is SQVTM and CDR2 is ANQGSEA. CDR3 length: 14 amino acids. Trimming stripped 0 bases from V and 3 bases from J, with 11 bases between. This CDR3 reads CSVEDGLQDTEAFF. The CDR3, as DNA: TGCAGCGTTGAAGACGGGTTGCAGGACACTGAAGCTTTCTTT.

J is TRBJ2-7 and V is TRBV20-1; D uncertain. This CDR3 has 11 amino acids. Germline CDR1 DFQATT, CDR2 SNEGSKA (reference sequence). V was shortened by 7 bases and J by 2 bases, with 9 bases between the two germline ends. CDR3 coding DNA: TGCAGTGTCGGACGGACCTACGAGCAGTACGTC. Protein product: CSVGRTYEQYV.

As to this clonotype: The CDR3 does not close with the conserved phenylalanine or tryptophan, likely indicating a read error. The J gene is TRBJ2-1, the V gene TRBV6-2 or TRBV6-3; maybe TRBD2 (6 bases). The CDR3 loop spans 14 amino acids. V was pared by 4 bases and J by 10 bases, with 17 bases between. From germline, CDR1 is MNHEY and CDR2 SVGEGT. CDR3 sequence reads: CASSLPGRGYEQFY. CDR3 sequence (DNA): TGTGCCAGCAGTTTACCGGGACGGGGGTACGAGCAGTTCTAC.

This chain connects TRBV6-6 to TRBJ1-1; D gene unclear. V was shortened by 0 bases and J by 2 bases, with 10 bases between the two germline ends. The CDR3 extends over 15 amino acids. Germline V CDR1 and CDR2: MNHNY, SVGAGI (reference sequence). CDR3 sequence (DNA): TGTGCCAGCAGTTACTCGAACCGGCCTAACACTGAAGCTTTCTTT. This sequence encodes CASSYSNRPNTEAFF.

On this clonotype itself: A much larger clonotype is one base distant, so this may be a read error. The chain carries TRBV6-1 and TRBJ2-7; a weak D match, TRBD1 (6 bases). The CDR3 consists of 15 residues. Germline assignment: CDR1 MNHNS and CDR2 SASEGT. CDR3 sequence reads: CASRAGQIPSYGQYV. The CDR3 DNA is TGTGCCAGCAGAGCTGGACAGATCCCCTCCTACGGGCAGTACGTC.

This clonotype appeared many times. CDR3 loop: CASSGTFRNQPQHF. As DNA, the CDR3 is TGTGCCAGTTCAGGGACGTTCCGCAATCAGCCCCAGCATTTT. The chain combines TRBV6-1 with TRBJ1-5; possibly TRBD1 for D (5 bases). Trimming shortened V by 9 bases and J by 2 bases, and 14 bases separated the two germline ends. Germline V gene data show CDR1 as MNHNS and CDR2 as SASEGT. The CDR3 runs 14 residues.

This clonotype was detected many times. This chain connects TRBV6-1 to TRBJ1-5; possibly TRBD1 for D (6 bases). This CDR3 is built from 13 residues. Trimming took 10 bases from V and 6 from J, leaving 16 bases between them. CDR1 and CDR2 from the germline V gene are MNHNS and SASEGT. CDR3 amino acids: CANEIGGFQPQHF. In nucleotides, the CDR3 is TGTGCCAACGAAATAGGGGGGTTTCAGCCCCAGCATTTT.

This clonotype was recorded a few times. The CDR3 spells CASSWKTGVETQYF. The CDR3 DNA sequence: TGTGCCAGCAGCTGGAAGACAGGGGTAGAGACCCAGTACTTC. V is TRBV7-8 and J is TRBJ2-5; the match to TRBD1 covers 8 bases. Per germline, CDR1 SGHVS and CDR2 FQNEAQ. CDR3 length: 14 residues. V shed 4 bases, J shed 4 bases, and the junction held 5 bases outside the gene matches.

A remark on this clonotype: At one boundary the junction diverges from the germline segment, which might be a read error. The chain recombines TRBV5-1 with TRBJ1-6, with 9 bases lining up with TRBD1. The CDR3 loop spans 14 amino acids. Germline lookup yields CDR1 SGHRS and CDR2 YFSETQ. Here the CDR3 reads CASGTGTYNPPLHF. The CDR3 DNA is TGCGCCAGCGGGACAGGGACCTATAATCCACCCCTCCACTTT.

As regards this clonotype: This could be a read error, since a much larger clone is one nucleotide away. This chain connects TRBV6-6 to TRBJ1-6; unclear D gene. The V and J ends lost 6 bases and 5 bases respectively, with 14 bases between them. Looked up from germline, CDR1 is MNHNY and CDR2 is SVGAGI (reference sequence). CDR3 length: 15 residues. The CDR3 DNA follows: TGTGCCAGCAGAACGAACTACCCTAATAATTCACCCCTCCACTTT. Translating gives CASRTNYPNNSPLHF.

This clonotype was seen repeatedly, ten times or more. The V gene is TRBV7-2, the J gene TRBJ2-3; weak D call: TRBD1 (6 bases). This CDR3 is built from 14 residues. CDR1 and CDR2 (germline): SGHTA, FQGNSA. V was pared by 6 bases and J by 2 bases, with 12 bases between. CDR3 in amino acids: CASSPDRSTDTQYF. The CDR3 nucleotides are TGTGCCAGCAGTCCGGACAGATCCACAGATACGCAGTATTTT. The full variable domain, in which reference TRBV7-2 and TRBJ2-3 provide the parts outside the CDR3, is GAGVSQSPSNKVTEKGKDVELRCDPISGHTALYWYRQSLGQGLEFLIYFQGNSAPDKSGLPSDRFSAERTGGSVSTLTIQRTQQEDSAVYLCASSPDRSTDTQYFGPGTRLTVL.

This clonotype has only a few counts. The chain employs TRBV12-3 or TRBV12-4 and TRBJ2-3; 9 positions agree with TRBD2. CDR3 length equals 15 residues. J lost 0 bases, V lost 6 bases, and 4 bases had no gene match. The CDR3 nucleotides are TGTGCCAGCAGACGCCTAGCGGGGAGCACAGATACGCAGTATTTT. It encodes CASRRLAGSTDTQYF.

This clonotype was recorded at least ten times. The rearrangement joins TRBV6-1 to TRBJ1-6, with 10 positions matching TRBD1. CDR3 length: 13 amino acids. Germline loops: CDR1 MNHNS, CDR2 SASEGT. Losses at the gene ends were 6 bases for V and 8 bases for J; bases not matched to a gene: 1. CDR3 loop: CASRGTGDSPLHF. In DNA form, the CDR3 reads TGTGCCAGCAGGGGGACAGGGGATTCACCCCTCCACTTT.

The chain uses TRBV20-1 and TRBJ1-1, with unresolved D. Germline V lookup: CDR1 DFQATT, CDR2 SNEGSKA (reference sequence). The V gene lost 3 bases and the J gene lost 0 bases, with 11 bases spanning the gap. This CDR3 is 14 amino acids long. The CDR3 here is CSARQHVMNTEAFF. In DNA, the CDR3 is TGCAGTGCTAGGCAGCACGTCATGAACACTGAAGCTTTCTTT.

This clonotype was seen at least ten times. This chain connects TRBV6-1 to TRBJ1-2; 11 bases agree with TRBD1. Germline V gene data show CDR1 as MNHNS and CDR2 as SASEGT. V shed 7 bases and J 4 bases; nucleotides not matched to a gene: 2. The CDR3 covers 13 residues. The CDR3 loop reads CASTGQGAYGYTF. As DNA, the CDR3 is TGTGCCAGCACTGGACAGGGGGCCTATGGCTACACCTTC.

The chain links TRBV4-1 to TRBJ2-3, with 10 nucleotides matching TRBD2. The V segment lost 4 bases and the J segment 3 bases; nucleotides outside the gene matches: 4. Per germline, CDR1 MGHRA and CDR2 YSYEKL. The CDR3 spans 15 residues. The CDR3 DNA reads as TGCGCCAGCAGCCTAGAGGGACTAGCGACAGATACGCAGTATTTT. Its protein product is CASSLEGLATDTQYF.

This clonotype was detected only a few times. The rearrangement joins TRBV12-3 or TRBV12-4 to TRBJ1-2; D call uncertain. V was trimmed by 0 bases and J by 7 bases, leaving 12 bases between them. The CDR3 extends over 14 amino acids. DNA of the CDR3: TGTGCCAGCAGTTTAGCCACGGGGAGGACTGGCTACACCTTC. Its protein is CASSLATGRTGYTF.

By share of the sample, this clonotype is medium-sized. The rearrangement uses TRBV27 and TRBJ1-6, with D tentatively TRBD1 (5 bases). The CDR3 length is 17 residues. Germline CDR1 is MNHEY and CDR2 is SMNVEV (reference sequence). V was cut by 1 base and J by 1 base, with 11 bases left in between. This CDR3 is CASSLLTGRSYNSPLHF. CDR3 nucleotide sequence: TGTGCCAGCAGTTTATTAACAGGTCGATCCTATAATTCACCCCTCCACTTT.

CDR3 sequence: CASSQDATGSPYEQYV. The CDR3, as DNA: TGCGCCAGCAGCCAAGACGCGACAGGGTCCCCCTACGAGCAGTACGTC. The rearrangement joins TRBV4-1 to TRBJ2-7, with 7 positions matching TRBD1. Losses at the gene ends were 0 bases for V and 2 bases for J; bases not matched to a gene: 7. CDR1 is MGHRA and CDR2 is YSYEKL in the germline V gene. The CDR3 has 16 residues.